The 17 T cell receptor beta chains below all came from one sample that was sequenced in a study of T-cell reconstitution after alpha-beta-depleted transplantation in children (dated by TCRdb to the mid-2010s). The method was PCR. TCRdb lists the instrument as Illumina HiSeq 2500. TCR library preparation used molecular barcoding, with unique molecular identifiers applied to normalize quantification of the TCRbeta repertoire. The public reads were reanalyzed by TCRdb: fastp trimming at Q25, MiXCR alignment, in-frame beta chains only. Each CDR3 protein appears once, grouped with its most common genes and DNA. The sample has roughly 500,000 distinct CDR3 sequences on record, over 25% of them singletons. Together, the top ten hold 2% to 3% of the sample. Specimen: PBMCs from the stem cell graft donor, collected from the stem cell graft. These TCRs come from a human donor who donated a stem cell graft to a child with aplastic anemia.

The chain uses TRBV7-2 and TRBJ2-1; D is possibly TRBD2 (6 bases). Between the trimmed V and J ends, which lost 0 bases and 7 bases, there was a span of 10 bases. The CDR3 has 14 amino acids. CDR1 SGHTA and CDR2 FQGNSA come from the germline V gene. The CDR3 DNA follows: TGTGCCAGCAGCTTAGCATCAGGGAGGAATGAGCAGTTCTTC. It codes for CASSLASGRNEQFF.

The V gene is TRBV20-1, the J gene TRBJ2-1; TRBD2 aligns across 11 bases. CDR1 and CDR2 (germline): DFQATT, SNEGSKA (reference sequence). J gave up 7 bases and V 1 base, and 6 bases lay outside the gene matches. The CDR3 runs to 15 residues. CDR3 nucleotide sequence: TGCAGTGCTAGAGGTCCGGGACTAGCGGTTAATGAGCAGTTCTTC. Residues: CSARGPGLAVNEQFF.

This clonotype has just a few counts. This chain joins TRBV4-3 and TRBJ2-3, with TRBD2 identical over 10 bases. The germline CDR1 and CDR2 sequences are LGHNA and YSLEER. The CDR3 runs 17 residues. Losses at the gene ends were 1 base for V and 2 bases for J; bases not matched to a gene: 6. CDR3 residues: CASSQGSSGSFTDTQYF. CDR3 coding DNA: TGCGCCAGCAGCCAAGGGTCTAGCGGGAGCTTCACAGATACGCAGTATTTT.

The CDR3 region is CASSLARRTEQYF. CDR3 in DNA: TGTGCCAGCAGCTTAGCGAGGAGGACCGAGCAGTACTTC. V and J are TRBV7-9 and TRBJ2-7, with a tentative D call TRBD2 (5 bases). Trimming cost V 0 bases and J 6 bases, with 9 bases left between them. Germline assignment: CDR1 SEHNR and CDR2 FQNEAQ (reference sequence). This CDR3 is built from 13 residues.

The genes are TRBV2 and TRBJ2-7; 8 nucleotides match TRBD1. The CDR3 sequence is 15 residues long. The germline V gene has CDR1 SNHLY and CDR2 FYNNEI. The V gene end was trimmed by 3 bases and the J gene end by 3 bases; junction bases not matched to a gene: 7. The CDR3 DNA reads as TGTGCCAGCAGTGAGCCCGGGACAGGTTTCTACGAGCAGTACTTC. The encoded protein is CASSEPGTGFYEQYF. The full variable domain, its missing parts supplied by reference TRBV2 and TRBJ2-7, is EPEVTQTPSHQVTQMGQEVILRCVPISNHLYFYWYRQILGQKVEFLVSFYNNEISEKSEIFDDQFSVERPDGSNFTLKIRSTKLEDSAMYFCASSEPGTGFYEQYFGPGTRLTVT.

This clonotype was observed a few times. The rearrangement joins TRBV12-3 or TRBV12-4 to TRBJ1-6; D uncertain. The V gene lost 0 bases and the J gene lost 6 bases, with 6 bases spanning the gap. There are 14 residues in the CDR3. The CDR3 DNA reads TGTGCCAGCAGTTTAGCGATGACTAATTCACCCCTCCACTTT. The encoded protein is CASSLAMTNSPLHF.

The rearrangement links TRBV6-5 to TRBJ1-5; unclear D gene. Germline CDR1 MNHEY, CDR2 SVGAGI. V was pared by 2 bases and J by 6 bases, with 8 bases between. The CDR3 is 13 residues long. This chain's CDR3 is CASSYSGSQPQHF. CDR3 sequence (DNA): TGTGCCAGCAGTTACAGCGGCAGTCAGCCCCAGCATTTT.

The chain recombines TRBV7-9 with TRBJ1-5; TRBD1 agrees at 7 bases. With 5 bases clipped from V and 7 bases from J, the junction kept 2 bases outside the gene matches. CDR3 length: 12 residues. Germline V CDR1 and CDR2: SEHNR, FQNEAQ (reference sequence). CDR3 coding DNA: TGTGCCAGCAGCCAGGACAGGCAGCCCCAGCATTTT. It specifies CASSQDRQPQHF. Using reference TRBV7-9 and TRBJ1-5 for the parts outside the CDR3, the full variable domain is DTGVSQNPRHKITKRGQNVTFRCDPISEHNRLYWYRQTLGQGPEFLTYFQNEAQLEKSRLLSDRFSAERPKGSFSTLEIQRTEQGDSAMYLCASSQDRQPQHFGDGTRLSIL.

The rearrangement uses TRBV20-1 and TRBJ2-7; the D gene is possibly TRBD1 (7 bases). V lost 5 bases and J 3 bases, leaving 20 bases between the germline ends. Germline values: CDR1 DFQATT, CDR2 SNEGSKA (reference sequence). The length of the CDR3 is 15 residues. CDR3 DNA sequence: TGCAGTGCTGGAGGGGCGGGGACAGTTGACTACGAGCAGTACTTC. Protein: CSAGGAGTVDYEQYF.

This clonotype was seen ten or more times. The genes are TRBV29-1 and TRBJ1-1; D is undetermined. V dropped 3 bases and J dropped 4 bases, with 3 bases sitting between them. CDR3 size: 10 residues. The germline CDR1 and CDR2 sequences are SQVTM and ANQGSEA. CDR3 bases: TGCAGCGTTGAGGCCACTGAAGCTTTCTTT. Amino acid sequence: CSVEATEAFF.

This rearrangement joins TRBV25-1 to TRBJ2-1; weak D call: TRBD1 (8 bases). The CDR3 sequence is 17 residues long. Trimming removed 3 bases at V and 8 bases at J, with 23 bases between. Germline CDR1 is MGHDK and CDR2 is SYGVNS. The CDR3 region is CASSETLTGGVSDEQFF. Here the CDR3 DNA reads TGTGCCAGCAGTGAGACCCTAACAGGGGGGGTGTCCGATGAGCAGTTCTTC. The full variable domain, rest sourced from reference TRBV25-1 and TRBJ2-1, is EADIYQTPRYLVIGTGKKITLECSQTMGHDKMYWYQQDPGMELHLIHYSYGVNSTEKGDLSSESTVSRIRTEHFPLTLESARPSHTSQYLCASSETLTGGVSDEQFFGPGTRLTVL.

This clonotype has only a few counts. The CDR3 is CASSLTGTGELFF. The DNA of the CDR3 is TGCGCCAGCAGCTTGACTGGCACCGGGGAGCTGTTTTTT. This chain joins TRBV5-1 and TRBJ2-2, with unresolved D. The CDR3 loop spans 13 amino acids. V was clipped by 1 base and J by 4 bases, with 5 bases between them. Germline CDR1 SGHRS, CDR2 YFSETQ.

In this sample, this clonotype turned up a few times. This chain connects TRBV6-2 or TRBV6-3 to TRBJ2-1, with 13 nucleotides matching TRBD2. J gave up 9 bases and V 6 bases, and 8 bases lay outside the gene matches. CDR1 and CDR2 from the germline V gene are MNHEY and SVGEGT. This CDR3 contains 15 residues. The CDR3 region is CASRVLAGGPGEQFF. The CDR3 bases are TGTGCCAGCAGGGTACTAGCGGGAGGGCCGGGTGAGCAGTTCTTC.

This clonotype was detected only a few times. The chain joins TRBV9 to TRBJ1-2; maybe TRBD1 (6 bases). The CDR3 totals 14 residues. Germline CDR1 SGDLS, CDR2 YYNGEE. Trimming removed 5 bases at V and 0 bases at J, with 11 bases between. This CDR3 reads CASSPQGTNYGYTF. CDR3 sequence (DNA): TGTGCCAGCAGTCCACAGGGTACTAACTATGGCTACACCTTC. Full variable domain (missing parts from reference TRBV9 and TRBJ1-2): DSGVTQTPKHLITATGQRVTLRCSPRSGDLSVYWYQQSLDQGLQFLIQYYNGEERAKGNILERFSAQQFPDLHSELNLSSLELGDSALYFCASSPQGTNYGYTFGSGTRLTVV.

This clonotype was counted between two and nine times. The chain employs TRBV28 and TRBJ2-1, with D possibly TRBD2 on 6 matching bases. The CDR3 loop spans 12 amino acids. Germline V gene lookup returns CDR1 MDHEN and CDR2 SYDVKM. V gave up 3 bases and J gave up 7 bases, with 7 bases separating them. CDR3 protein: CASSFGRNEQFF. The CDR3 bases are TGTGCCAGCAGTTTCGGGAGAAATGAGCAGTTCTTC. The whole variable domain, remainder taken from reference TRBV28 and TRBJ2-1, is DVKVTQSSRYLVKRTGEKVFLECVQDMDHENMFWYRQDPGLGLRLIYFSYDVKMKEKGDIPEGYSVSREKKERFSLILESASTNQTSMYLCASSFGRNEQFFGPGTRLTVL.

This chain uses TRBV6-2 or TRBV6-3 with TRBJ2-3; D is ambiguous. CDR3 length: 13 residues. Germline V lookup: CDR1 MNHEY, CDR2 SVGEGT. With 6 bases removed from V and 4 bases from J, the gap between germline ends came to 11 bases. CDR3 protein: CASRRNTADTQYF. CDR3 in DNA: TGTGCCAGCAGAAGAAATACAGCAGATACGCAGTATTTT.

This clonotype was picked up a small number of times. V usage is TRBV2 and J usage is TRBJ1-2; 7 nucleotides line up with TRBD1. From germline, CDR1 is SNHLY and CDR2 FYNNEI. This CDR3 has 14 residues. With 6 bases clipped from V and 7 bases from J, the junction kept 11 bases outside the gene matches. Here the CDR3 reads CASSASTGSRGYTF. The DNA for the CDR3 is TGTGCCAGCAGCGCATCGACAGGGTCCCGTGGCTACACCTTC.